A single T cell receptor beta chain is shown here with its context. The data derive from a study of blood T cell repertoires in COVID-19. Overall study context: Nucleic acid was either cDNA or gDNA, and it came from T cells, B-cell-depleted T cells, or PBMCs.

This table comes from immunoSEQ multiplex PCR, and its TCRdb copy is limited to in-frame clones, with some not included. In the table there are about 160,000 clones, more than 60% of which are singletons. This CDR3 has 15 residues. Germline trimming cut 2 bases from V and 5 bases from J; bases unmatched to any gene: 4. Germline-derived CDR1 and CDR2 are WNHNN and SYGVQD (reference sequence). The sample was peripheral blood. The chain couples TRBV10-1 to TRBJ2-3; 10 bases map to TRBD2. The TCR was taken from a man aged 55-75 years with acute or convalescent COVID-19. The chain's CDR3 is CASSEKRGGEDTQYF. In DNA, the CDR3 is TGCGCCAGCAGTGAGAAGCGGGGGGGCGAAGATACGCAGTATTTT.